What follows is one TCR beta chain and its context. Its antigen is still unknown. Using CD45RO/CCR7/CD25/CD127/CD95/CD27, CD4+ naive, central memory, regulatory and stem cell-like memory cells were sorted. Reverse transcription of all isolated RNA meant that expressed TCRB transcripts were sequenced. The assay was immunoSEQ multiplex PCR, and TCRdb's table has in-frame clones only and misses some. The sample lists 150,000 or so clones, approximately 10% occurring once. This specimen belongs to a study of beta chain features in type 1 diabetes. The CDR3 covers 15 residues. Germline V gene data show CDR1 as SGHDT and CDR2 as YYEEEE. V gave up 4 bases and J gave up 5 bases; unmatched junction bases: 4. Study-wide findings and caveats: The naive, central memory and Treg TCRB repertoires of patients appeared to be more similar to one another than those of healthy donors. cDNA-based sequencing might over-represent cells highly expressing TCR. Unsettled here was the matter of whether HLA type influences TCRB rearrangement.

Sequenced sample: central memory CD4+ T cells from blood. The TCR originated in a woman in her 40s in good health. The V call is TRBV5-6, the J call TRBJ1-6, with 9 positions matching TRBD1. CDR3 loop: CASSIQGANNSPLHF. The CDR3 nucleotides read TGTGCCAGCAGCATACAGGGGGCCAATAATTCACCCCTCCACTTT. The variable domain in full, with the rest retrieved from reference TRBV5-6 and TRBJ1-6, is DAGVTQSPTHLIKTRGQQVTLRCSPKSGHDTVSWYQQALGQGPQFIFQYYEEEERQRGNFPDRFSGHQFPNYSSELNVNALLLGDSALYLCASSIQGANNSPLHFGNGTRLTVT.